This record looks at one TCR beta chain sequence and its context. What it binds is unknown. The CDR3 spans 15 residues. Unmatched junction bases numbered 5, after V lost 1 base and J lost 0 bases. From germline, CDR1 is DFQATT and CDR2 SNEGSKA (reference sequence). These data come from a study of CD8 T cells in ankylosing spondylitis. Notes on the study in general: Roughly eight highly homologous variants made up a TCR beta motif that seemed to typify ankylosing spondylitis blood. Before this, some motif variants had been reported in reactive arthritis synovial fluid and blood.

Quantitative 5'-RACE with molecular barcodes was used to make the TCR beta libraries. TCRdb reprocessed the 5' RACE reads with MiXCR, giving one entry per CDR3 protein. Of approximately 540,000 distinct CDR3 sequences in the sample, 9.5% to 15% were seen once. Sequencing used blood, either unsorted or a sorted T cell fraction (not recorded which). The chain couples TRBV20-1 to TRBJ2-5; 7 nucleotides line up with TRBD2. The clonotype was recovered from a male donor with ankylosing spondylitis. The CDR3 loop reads CSARAGLPNQETQYF. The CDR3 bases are TGCAGTGCTAGAGCGGGACTACCCAACCAAGAGACCCAGTACTTC.